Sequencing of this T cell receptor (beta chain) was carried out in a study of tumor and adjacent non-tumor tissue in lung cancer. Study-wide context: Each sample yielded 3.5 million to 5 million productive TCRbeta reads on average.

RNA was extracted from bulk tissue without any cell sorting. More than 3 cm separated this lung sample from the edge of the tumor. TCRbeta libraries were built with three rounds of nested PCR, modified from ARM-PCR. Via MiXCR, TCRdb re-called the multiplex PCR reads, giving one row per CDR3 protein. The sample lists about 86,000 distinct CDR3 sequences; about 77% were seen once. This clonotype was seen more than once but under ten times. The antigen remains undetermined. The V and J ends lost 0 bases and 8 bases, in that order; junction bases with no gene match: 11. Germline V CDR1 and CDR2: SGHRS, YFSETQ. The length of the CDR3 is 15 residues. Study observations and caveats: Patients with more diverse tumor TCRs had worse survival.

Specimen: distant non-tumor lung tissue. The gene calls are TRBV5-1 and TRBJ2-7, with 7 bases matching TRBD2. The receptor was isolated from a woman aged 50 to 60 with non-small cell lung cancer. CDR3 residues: CASSLASGRPYKQYF. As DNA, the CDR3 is TGCGCCAGCAGCTTGGCTAGCGGAAGACCTTACAAGCAGTACTTC.